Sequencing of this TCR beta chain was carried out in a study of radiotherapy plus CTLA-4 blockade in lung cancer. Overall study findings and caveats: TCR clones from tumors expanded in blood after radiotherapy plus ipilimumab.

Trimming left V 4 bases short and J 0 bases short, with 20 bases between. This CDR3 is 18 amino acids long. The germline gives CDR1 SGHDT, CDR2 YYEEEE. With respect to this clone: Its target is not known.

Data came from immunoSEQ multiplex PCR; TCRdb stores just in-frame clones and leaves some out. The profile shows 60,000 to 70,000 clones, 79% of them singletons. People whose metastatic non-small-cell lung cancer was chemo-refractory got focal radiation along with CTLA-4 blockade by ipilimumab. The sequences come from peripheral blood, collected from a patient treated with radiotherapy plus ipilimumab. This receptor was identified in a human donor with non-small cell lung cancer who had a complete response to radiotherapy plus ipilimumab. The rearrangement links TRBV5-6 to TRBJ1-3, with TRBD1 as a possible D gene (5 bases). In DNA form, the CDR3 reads TGTGCCAGCAGCCGCACTTCCGTAGGGGCTCACTCTGGAAACACCATATATTTT. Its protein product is CASSRTSVGAHSGNTIYF.